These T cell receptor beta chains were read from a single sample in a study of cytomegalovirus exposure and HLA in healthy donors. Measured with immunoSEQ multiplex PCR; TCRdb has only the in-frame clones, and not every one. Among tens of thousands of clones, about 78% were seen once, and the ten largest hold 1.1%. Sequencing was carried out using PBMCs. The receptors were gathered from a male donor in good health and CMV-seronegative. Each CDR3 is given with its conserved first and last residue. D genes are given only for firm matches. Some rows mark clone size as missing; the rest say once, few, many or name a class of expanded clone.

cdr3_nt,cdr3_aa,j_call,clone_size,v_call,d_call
TGTGCCACCAGCAGCAGGAGGACAGGGTATTATCAGCCCCAGCATTTT,CATSSRRTGYYQPQHF,TRBJ1-5,.,TRBV15,TRBD1
TGTGCCAGCAGCTTAGTAAGGGACAGAAGGGCCGAGCAGTACTTC,CASSLVRDRRAEQYF,TRBJ2-7,.,TRBV13,TRBD1
TGTGCCAGCAGTTACAAGGGGGGGGCCTACGAGCAGTACTTC,CASSYKGGAYEQYF,TRBJ2-7,.,TRBV6-5,.
TGTGCCATAGGGGGACAGGGGGCACCGAACACCGGGGAGCTGTTTTTT,CAIGGQGAPNTGELFF,TRBJ2-2,once,TRBV7-2,TRBD1
TGTGCCAGCAGTTCCTCCGGGACAGGGCATGAAAAACTGTTTTTT,CASSSSGTGHEKLFF,TRBJ1-4,.,TRBV27,TRBD1
TGTGCCAGCAGCTTGCCGAAATCCGGGTCGTTCGCCGGGGAGCTGTTTTTT,CASSLPKSGSFAGELFF,TRBJ2-2,.,TRBV5-6,.
TGTGCCAGCAGCTTAAGCAGCGCGGAGCCCCAGCATTTT,CASSLSSAEPQHF,TRBJ1-5,.,TRBV7-9,.
TGTGCCAGCAGCTTAGGAGCGGGGATAAACACTGAAGCTTTCTTT,CASSLGAGINTEAFF,TRBJ1-1,.,TRBV7-9,.
TGTGCCATCAGTGAGACAGAGTATGGCTACACCTTC,CAISETEYGYTF,TRBJ1-2,few,TRBV10-3,.
TGTGCCAGCAGCTTAGAGGGACAGGGGGACTCTGGAAACACCATATATTTT,CASSLEGQGDSGNTIYF,TRBJ1-3,.,TRBV7-2,TRBD1
TGTGCCAGCAGCGTAGGACAGAGCTCCTACAATGAGCAGTTCTTC,CASSVGQSSYNEQFF,TRBJ2-1,.,TRBV9,.
TGTGCCAGCAGCTTAAGCGGGTATAGCAATCAGCCCCAGCATTTT,CASSLSGYSNQPQHF,TRBJ1-5,.,TRBV7-8,.
TGTGCCAGCAGGAAAGACCAGGGACACACCTTCTCCTACGAGCAGTACTTC,CASRKDQGHTFSYEQYF,TRBJ2-7,few,TRBV27,.
TGTGCCAGCAGCTTGGGGCTCCGGACAGGGGCGTTGAGTGAAGCTTTCTTT,CASSLGLRTGALSEAFF,TRBJ1-1,once,TRBV5-6,TRBD1
TGTGCCTGGAGTCGAACCGGGACAGGGGATCAGCCCCAGCATTTT,CAWSRTGTGDQPQHF,TRBJ1-5,.,TRBV30,TRBD1
TGTGCCAGCAGCGAAAGACTAGCGGGAGGGAGGTACAATGAGCAGTTCTTC,CASSERLAGGRYNEQFF,TRBJ2-1,.,TRBV2,TRBD2
TGTGCCAGCATCCCCGGGGGGCAGGCGACGGATGACTATGGCTACACCTTC,CASIPGGQATDDYGYTF,TRBJ1-2,.,TRBV28,.
TGTGCCAGCAGAGGGACAGGGGGCATCTACAATGAGCAGTTCTTC,CASRGTGGIYNEQFF,TRBJ2-1,.,TRBV28,TRBD1
TGTGCCAGTAGTGGACAGGGGGCGGTCACCGGGGAGCTGTTTTTT,CASSGQGAVTGELFF,TRBJ2-2,.,TRBV19,TRBD1
TGTGCCATCAGTGAGACAGGGTACGGTGACCACAATGAGCAGTTCTTC,CAISETGYGDHNEQFF,TRBJ2-1,once,TRBV10-3,.
TGTGCCAGTAGTATGAACAGGGGAATAATAGATACGCAGTATTTT,CASSMNRGIIDTQYF,TRBJ2-3,.,TRBV19,TRBD1
TGTGCCAGTAGGAAAGCGGGAGGATCCTCCTACGAGCAGTACTTC,CASRKAGGSSYEQYF,TRBJ2-7,once,TRBV19,TRBD2
TGTGCCAGCGAACCAAAGGGACAGGGGCGAATTGAGGCTTTCTTT,CASEPKGQGRIEAFF,TRBJ1-1,.,TRBV6-5,TRBD1
TGTGCCAGCAGGGGGGGGCTAGCGGGTAGGAACGAGCAGTACTTC,CASRGGLAGRNEQYF,TRBJ2-7,.,TRBV2,TRBD2
TGTGCCAGCAGCCAAGCCGGTGGGGGAGGCACTGAAGCTTTCTTT,CASSQAGGGGTEAFF,TRBJ1-1,.,TRBV4-2,.
TGTGCCAGCAGCTGGAGACCCGGGACAGGGGGCGGCACAGATACGCAGTATTTT,CASSWRPGTGGGTDTQYF,TRBJ2-3,few,TRBV5-5,TRBD1
TGTGCCAGCAGATGGACAGGGAACAATGAGCAGTTCTTC,CASRWTGNNEQFF,TRBJ2-1,once,TRBV27,TRBD1
TGCGCCAGCAGCTTAGGTCTGGCGGGCGGGAGGCCAGCCCGCGAGTACGAGCAGTACTTC,CASSLGLAGGRPAREYEQYF,TRBJ2-7,few,TRBV5-1,TRBD2
TGTGCCTCTACGCGGGATGGAAACACCATATATTTT,CASTRDGNTIYF,TRBJ1-3,.,TRBV30,.
TGTGCCAGCAGCTCTCGCCCGACAGTTTTGGGGACTGAAGCTTTCTTT,CASSSRPTVLGTEAFF,TRBJ1-1,.,TRBV13,.
TGCGCCAGCAGCTTGGAGGGGGGGCTTCTTGAGCAGTTCTTC,CASSLEGGLLEQFF,TRBJ2-1,.,TRBV5-1,.
TGTGCCAGTAGCGACGGACTAACCTACGAGCAGTACTTC,CASSDGLTYEQYF,TRBJ2-7,.,TRBV19,.